This T cell receptor (beta chain) was retrieved from a study of blood T cell repertoires in COVID-19. Turning to the study itself: Material from acute and convalescent COVID-19 was sourced from the United States, Italy and Spain. From T cells, B-cell-depleted T cells, or PBMCs came the material, which was cDNA or gDNA.

Patients in Seattle were enrolled during active infection, then followed longitudinally. The V end lost 5 bases, the J end lost 10 bases, and 14 bases lay between the germline ends. CDR3 size: 12 residues. Source study methods: By means of reference gene primer amplification, nucleated cell counts were estimated. The repertoire was sequenced with immunoSEQ multiplex PCR; TCRdb's copy has only in-frame clones and lacks some. The D gene and trimming were derived from the DNA, and the V and J assignments and clone size from that table. The sample records tens of thousands of clones, about 80% being singletons.

The genes are TRBV12-3 or TRBV12-4 and TRBJ1-2; possibly TRBD1 for D (5 bases). Sequences were obtained from peripheral blood. The sequence came from a young man with COVID-19, enrolled during active disease. CDR3 DNA sequence: TGTGCCAGCAGTCCAACCGACAGTTCCTACACCTTC. Amino acids: CASSPTDSSYTF.